This T cell receptor beta chain was sequenced during a study of blood T cell repertoires in COVID-19. Across the whole study: Specimens from acute and convalescent COVID-19 originated in the United States, Italy and Spain.

CDR3 length equals 14 residues. Between the trimmed V and J ends, which lost 2 bases and 7 bases, there was a span of 10 bases. Germline values: CDR1 SGHRS, CDR2 YFSETQ. Original analysis: Reference gene primer amplification in the assay estimated nucleated cell counts. Assay: immunoSEQ multiplex PCR; the TCRdb copy retains only in-frame clones and omits some. D and trimming come from the DNA, and the V and J calls and clone size come from that table. The top ten hold around 10% of the sample, which has hundreds of thousands of clones, roughly 90% seen once. This chain joins TRBV5-1 and TRBJ1-6, with unresolved D. Material: peripheral blood. This clonotype was obtained from a woman aged 25 to 39 with COVID-19, enrolled during active disease. CDR3 DNA sequence: TGCGCCAGCAGCTTTTTTCTGGGCAATTCACCCCTCCACTTT. Encoded protein: CASSFFLGNSPLHF.